This T cell receptor beta chain comes out of a study of cytomegalovirus exposure and HLA in healthy donors (TCRdb year 2017). As for the study more broadly: An earlier analysis of about 530 of the donors reported around 280 Gb of sequence data and around 110 million unique TCR beta sequences obtained from about 170 million T cells. Besides the first cohort of 550 to 750 subjects, a separate validation cohort made up of about 120 different subjects was used. In the later analysis, no new phenotypic data were used to find candidate immune exposures; instead, reliance was placed on TCR beta sequences and their occurrence across donors. The study profiled the T cell repertoires of 500 to 800 subjects by immunosequencing and related them to cytomegalovirus serostatus. Of the roughly 400 genotyped donors, about 80% fell in the genetic ancestry cluster associated with self-reported Caucasian donors. Typing coverage differed by locus: A, B, C, DRB1 and DQB1 were typed in roughly 629-640 donors, DQA1 in approximately 520, DPA1 in some 610, and DPB1 in 400 to 490. To decide whether each TCR beta V gene segment behaved as functional or pseudogenic, an earlier analysis of some 600 of the donors relied on high-throughput TCR beta sequencing. HLA typing included class I and class II loci at four-digit resolution. Donor age, sex, ethnicity and CMV serostatus were compiled together with the repertoire data. Genome-wide SNP genotypes for about 65% of the roughly 670 donors were used in a later genetic analysis, which treated that subset as a discovery cohort. The study aimed to test whether signatures of past pathogen exposure could be identified by cataloging public T cell receptors. Because of strong linkage in the cohort, four to six DR-DQ haplotypes were treated as single units for association and clustering. Across some 400 genotyped donors of the cohort, an average of approximately 240,000 unique TCR beta nucleotide sequences per donor were sequenced, and 15% to 20% of those sequences were non-productive. In a later analysis, previously published TCR beta repertoires from some 640 donors were re-analyzed and high-resolution HLA genotyping was added so that TCR occurrence patterns could be studied. To predict cytomegalovirus infection status, the study combined high-throughput TCR immunosequencing, statistical association of individual TCRs with disease status, and machine learning. Roughly 290 gigabases of sequencing data and tens of millions of unique TCR sequences made up an early release that covered 500 to 650 HLA-typed donors. Every discovery cohort repertoire had been produced on one sequencing platform. Broader findings and caveats from the paper: Several of the top co-occurrence clusters appeared to be linked to parvovirus B19, influenza, CMV and Epstein-Barr virus, according to a later analysis. This cohort had only TCR beta chains sequenced, and the lack of alpha or paired-chain data limited which features could be detected. V-gene and J-gene trimming of TCR beta chains was associated with a missense DCLRE1C variant in a later genetic analysis, and the association was replicated in an independent cohort. It was suggested by the authors that the approach could potentially be generalized to other disease states and immunological phenotypes. A cluster of highly shared sequence variants was judged likely to be a technical artifact of the sequencing pipeline. Cytomegalovirus status was reported to be diagnosed by the classifier with high specificity and sensitivity in both the original and validation cohorts. The earlier analysis of approximately 590 of the donors excluded some 16 rarely observed V segments, including chromosome 9 orphons, because counts were too low. Linkage disequilibrium might explain the correlated functional status among segregating V segments, but an unknown experimental factor could not be ruled out. At a false discovery rate of 0.05, a later analysis linked under 20,000 TCR beta sequences to specific HLA alleles. Some IMGT-functional V segments, including TRBV6-2 and TRBV6-3, could not be distinguished by the 87-base-pair reads and were therefore excluded. When HLA alleles, especially DR and DQ, strongly co-occurred, TCR associations were difficult to assign to individual alleles. HLA typing was unavailable for some donors at each locus, so association tests used only the typed subset. In a later analysis, HLA-associated TCR beta chains showed more clonal expansion and lower generation probabilities than non-associated chains that were equally common. An earlier analysis of 587 of the donors showed that most TCR beta V segments appeared in productive rearrangements either about 87% or about 30% of the time, which broadly matched IMGT annotations. According to a later analysis, most CMV-associated TCR beta chains appeared to be HLA-restricted, and the HLA associations seemed to be driven largely by CMV exposure. A later analysis found that TCR association rates varied across HLA loci, with DRB1 alleles showing the most associated TCRs and HLA-C alleles the fewest. A total of fewer than 200 TCR beta chains were listed by the study as associated with cytomegalovirus. Across donors, most TCR sequences were observed very rarely, whereas some public TCRs were present in many individuals. Presence/absence analyses assumed roughly uniform sequencing depth across donors, an assumption that may not hold. A further reported finding was that TCR beta sequences accurately predicted the HLA-A and HLA-B alleles for most subjects in the first cohort. In vitro tests confirmed that a few of the cytomegalovirus-associated TCR beta chains recognize cytomegalovirus antigens. According to a later genetic analysis, donors in an Asian-associated ancestry cluster had fewer N-insertions in productive TCRs than the roughly 670-donor mean. For the cohort, immune exposure information was limited to CMV serostatus.

Library creation used the immunoSEQ multiplex PCR assay. For the multiplex PCR, a mixture combining 60 forward primers for TCR Vbeta segments and 13 reverse primers for TCR Jbeta segments was used. Amplification of the CDR3 region of rearranged TCR beta genes was performed with a multiplex PCR assay on genomic DNA. The amplified TCR beta libraries were sequenced on the Illumina HiSeq System as 87-base-pair reads. In the authors' own workflow: A later analysis counted about 80 million unique TCR beta chains across the 550 to 800 repertoires, and around 12 million of these chains were shared by at least two donors. To remove PCR and sequencing errors, raw reads were error-corrected and collapsed into unique sequences using a nearest-neighbor algorithm that merged closely related sequences. V, D and J gene segments were assigned by aligning CDR3 sequences to IMGT reference sequences. For a sequence to be retained, a match of at least six nucleotides was required to both a V gene segment and a J gene segment. A rearrangement counted as productive if the CDR3 had no stop codons and remained in frame with V and J, and every other rearrangement counted as non-productive. CDR3 was defined by IMGT convention, running from the second conserved V-encoded cysteine to the conserved J-encoded phenylalanine. In an earlier analysis of more than 550 of the donors, sequences lacking an unambiguous match to a single V gene segment were excluded. In an earlier analysis of 587 of the donors, V segments were called functional above 56.7% productive rearrangements and were called segregating when the between-donor standard deviation exceeded 5%. A statistical classification framework was built to diagnose cytomegalovirus status from the catalog of TCR beta chain sequences. V and J gene assignment, in a later analysis, came from comparing TCR nucleotide sequences with IMGT/GENE-DB human TR gene sequences. The TCRdist pipeline was used in a later analysis to assign CDR3 sequences and most-parsimonious VDJ recombination scenarios. In a later analysis, each TCR beta chain was defined by its CDR3 amino acid sequence together with its V-gene family, and reads lacking a unique V-gene family were excluded. As a way to deal with suspected cross-contamination and a sequencing artifact, a later analysis dropped approximately 590 nucleotide sequences that were highly shared and had low generation probability. In a later analysis, a clonal expansion index was calculated for each public chain from normalized within-repertoire ranks of inferred template counts. In a later analysis, generation probabilities were computed using a VDJ recombination model fitted to out-of-frame rearrangements, and the results were checked against IGoR. In a later analysis, TCR-TCR, TCR-HLA and TCR-CMV co-occurrence was scored with hypergeometric tests, and a repertoire-size bias correction was applied to TCR pairs. In a later analysis, false discovery rates were estimated by permuting HLA or CMV assignments 20 times. In a later analysis, co-occurring TCRs were grouped with DBSCAN, and TCRdist sequence similarity was added when clustering was performed within HLA-allele-positive subsets. For co-occurrence clustering, repertoires with fewer than 30,000 or more than 120,000 public chains were excluded, along with roughly five repertoires with anomalous nucleotide sharing. TCRdb took this table from immuneACCESS and kept in-frame rearrangements with V and J called. Such tables lack part of the clones; where checked against another copy, unresolved V genes explain under half of the gap, and the rest is unexplained. That table furnishes V, J and clone size, whereas the DNA furnished D and trimming. The table for this sample lists 150,000 to 200,000 clones; more than 75% of them were counted only once. Approximately 1.5% of the sample belongs to the ten largest clones.

Trimming takes 10 bases off V and 8 bases off J; junction bases not matched to a gene: 13. The CDR3 measures 15 amino acids from cysteine to phenylalanine. Only CDR3 DNA is held: 45 bases, read in frame from base 1. The germline V gene supplies CDR1 MDHEN and CDR2 SYDVKM. The cohort was made up of approximately 670 healthy bone marrow donors. At the time of sampling, all cohort members were nominally healthy, though unrecorded immune exposures were likely present. The donor tested CMV seronegative and was one of the 352 seronegative cohort members. A peripheral blood sample was provided by each donor, and peripheral blood mononuclear cells were used for TCR beta sequencing. Genomic DNA was extracted from the blood cell samples with the Qiagen DNeasy Blood Extraction Kit. The sample holds a few counts of this clone. Its antigen is unknown. No much larger clonotype is one base removed from it; base qualities were not supplied.

Sequencing was performed on PBMCs. The clonotype was recovered from a male donor in good health and CMV-seronegative. The V gene is TRBV28 and the J gene is TRBJ2-1; TRBD2 matches 11 bases in the middle. The CDR3 in this case is CATLTSGAGMDEQFF. The DNA is as follows: TGTGCCACCTTGACTAGCGGGGCTGGGATGGATGAGCAGTTCTTC.